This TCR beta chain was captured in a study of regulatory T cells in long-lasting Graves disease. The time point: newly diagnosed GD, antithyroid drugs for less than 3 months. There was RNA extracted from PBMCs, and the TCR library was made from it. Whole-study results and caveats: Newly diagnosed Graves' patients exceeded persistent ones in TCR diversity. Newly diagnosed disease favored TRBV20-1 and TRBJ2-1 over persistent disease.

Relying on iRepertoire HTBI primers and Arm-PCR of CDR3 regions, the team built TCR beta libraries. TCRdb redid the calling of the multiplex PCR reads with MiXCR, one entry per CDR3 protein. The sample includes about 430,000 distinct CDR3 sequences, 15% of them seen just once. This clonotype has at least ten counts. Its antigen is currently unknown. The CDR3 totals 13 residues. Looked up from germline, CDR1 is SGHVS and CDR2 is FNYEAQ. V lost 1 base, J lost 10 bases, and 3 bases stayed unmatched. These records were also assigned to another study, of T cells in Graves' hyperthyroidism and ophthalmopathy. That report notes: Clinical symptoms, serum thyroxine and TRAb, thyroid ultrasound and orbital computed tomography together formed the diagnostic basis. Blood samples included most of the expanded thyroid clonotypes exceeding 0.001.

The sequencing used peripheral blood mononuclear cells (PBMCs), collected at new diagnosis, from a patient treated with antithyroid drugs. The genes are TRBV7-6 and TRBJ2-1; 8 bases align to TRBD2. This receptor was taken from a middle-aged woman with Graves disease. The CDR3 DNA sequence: TGTGCCAGCAGCTTAGGGACTAGCTGGGAGCAGTTCTTC. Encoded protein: CASSLGTSWEQFF.